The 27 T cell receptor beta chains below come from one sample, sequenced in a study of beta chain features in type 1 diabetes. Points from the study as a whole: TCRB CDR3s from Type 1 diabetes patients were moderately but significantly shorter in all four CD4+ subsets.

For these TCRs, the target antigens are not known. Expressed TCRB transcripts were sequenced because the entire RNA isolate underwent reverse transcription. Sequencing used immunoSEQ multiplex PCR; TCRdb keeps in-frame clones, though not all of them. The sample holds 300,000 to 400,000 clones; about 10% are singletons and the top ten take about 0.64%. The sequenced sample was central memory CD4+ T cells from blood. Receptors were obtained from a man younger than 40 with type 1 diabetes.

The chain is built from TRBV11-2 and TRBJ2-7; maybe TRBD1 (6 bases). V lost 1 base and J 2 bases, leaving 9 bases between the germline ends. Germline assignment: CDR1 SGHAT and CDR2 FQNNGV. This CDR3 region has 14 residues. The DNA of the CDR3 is TGTGCCAGCAGCTTAGTCGCAGGGGCCTACGAGCAGTACTTC. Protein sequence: CASSLVAGAYEQYF.

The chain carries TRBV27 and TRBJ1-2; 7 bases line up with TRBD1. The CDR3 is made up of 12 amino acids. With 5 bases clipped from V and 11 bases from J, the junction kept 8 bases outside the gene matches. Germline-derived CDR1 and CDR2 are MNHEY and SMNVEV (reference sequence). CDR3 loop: CASSDPGTAYTF. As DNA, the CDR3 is TGTGCCAGCAGTGATCCCGGGACAGCTTACACCTTC.

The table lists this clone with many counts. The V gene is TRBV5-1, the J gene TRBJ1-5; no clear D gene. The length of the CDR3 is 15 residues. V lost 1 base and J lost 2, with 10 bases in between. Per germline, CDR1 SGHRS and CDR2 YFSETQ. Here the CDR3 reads CASSLRPGGNQPQHF. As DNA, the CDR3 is TGCGCCAGCAGCTTGAGGCCGGGCGGCAATCAGCCCCAGCATTTT.

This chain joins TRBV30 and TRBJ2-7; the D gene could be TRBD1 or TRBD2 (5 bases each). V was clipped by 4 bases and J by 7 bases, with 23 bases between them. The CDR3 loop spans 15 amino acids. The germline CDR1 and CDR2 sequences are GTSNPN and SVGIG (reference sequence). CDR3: CAWTHGAALRGEQYF. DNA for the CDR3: TGTGCCTGGACCCACGGGGCGGCCCTCCGTGGGGAGCAGTACTTC.

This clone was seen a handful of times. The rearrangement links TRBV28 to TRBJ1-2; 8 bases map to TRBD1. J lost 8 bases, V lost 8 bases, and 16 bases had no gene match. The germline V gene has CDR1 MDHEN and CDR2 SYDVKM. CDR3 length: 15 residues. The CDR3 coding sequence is TGTGCCAGCCTCGACAGGGGTGGTCTTAAAAAGGGCTACACCTTC. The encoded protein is CASLDRGGLKKGYTF.

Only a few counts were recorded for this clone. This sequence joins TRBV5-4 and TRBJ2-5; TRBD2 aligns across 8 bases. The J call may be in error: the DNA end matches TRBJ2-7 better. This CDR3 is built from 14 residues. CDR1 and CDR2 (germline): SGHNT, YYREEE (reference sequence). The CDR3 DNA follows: TGTGCCAGCAGGCCTAGCGGGTCTTCCTACGAGCAGTACTTC. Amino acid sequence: CASRPSGSSYEQYF.

CDR3 amino acids: CASSPAGTFGNTIYF. The CDR3 coding sequence is TGTGCCAGCAGCCCGGCAGGGACCTTCGGAAACACCATATATTTT. The chain uses TRBV14 and TRBJ1-3, with a tentative D call TRBD1 (5 bases). Germline CDR1 is SGHDN and CDR2 is FVKESK. V lost 4 bases and J lost 4, with 14 bases in between. The CDR3 is 15 amino acids.

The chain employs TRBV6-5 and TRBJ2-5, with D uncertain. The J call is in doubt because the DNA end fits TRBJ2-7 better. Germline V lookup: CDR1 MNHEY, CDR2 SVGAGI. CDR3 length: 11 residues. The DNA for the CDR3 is TGTGCCAGCAGTACAAGGGACGAGCAGTACTTC. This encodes CASSTRDEQYF.

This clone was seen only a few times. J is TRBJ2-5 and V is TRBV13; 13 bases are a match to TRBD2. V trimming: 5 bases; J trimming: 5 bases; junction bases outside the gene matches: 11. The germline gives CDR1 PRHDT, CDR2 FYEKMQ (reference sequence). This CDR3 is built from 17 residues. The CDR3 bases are TGTGCCAGCAGCCTTCGGACTAGCGGGAGAGGAAGTGAGACCCAGTACTTC. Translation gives CASSLRTSGRGSETQYF. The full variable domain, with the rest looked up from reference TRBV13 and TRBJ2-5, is AAGVIQSPRHLIKEKRETATLKCYPIPRHDTVYWYQQGPGQDPQFLISFYEKMQSDKGSIPDRFSAQQFSDYHSELNMSSLELGDSALYFCASSLRTSGRGSETQYFGPGTRLLVL.

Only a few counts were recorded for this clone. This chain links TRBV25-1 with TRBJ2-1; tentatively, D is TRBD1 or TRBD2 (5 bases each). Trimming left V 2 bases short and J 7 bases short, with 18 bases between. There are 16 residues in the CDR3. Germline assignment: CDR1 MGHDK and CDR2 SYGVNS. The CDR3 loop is CASSETIRDGANEQFF. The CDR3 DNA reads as TGTGCCAGCAGTGAAACGATCCGTGACGGGGCAAATGAGCAGTTCTTC.

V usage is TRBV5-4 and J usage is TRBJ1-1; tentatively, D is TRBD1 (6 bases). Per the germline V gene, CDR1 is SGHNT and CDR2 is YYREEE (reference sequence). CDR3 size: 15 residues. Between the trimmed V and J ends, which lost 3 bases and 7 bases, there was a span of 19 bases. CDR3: CASSSNVDRPYEAFF. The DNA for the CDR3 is TGTGCCAGCAGCTCCAACGTCGACAGGCCTTATGAAGCTTTCTTT.

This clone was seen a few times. The CDR3 bases are TGTGCCAGCAGCCAAGGAACATCTTACGGGACAGGGGGGATCAACGAGCAGTACTTC. It translates to CASSQGTSYGTGGINEQYF. The chain employs TRBV4-2 and TRBJ2-7, with TRBD1 matching 11 bases. The germline V gene has CDR1 LGHNA and CDR2 YNFKEQ. After removal of 1 base from V and 5 bases from J, the junction contained 16 bases not matched to a gene. CDR3 length: 19 residues.

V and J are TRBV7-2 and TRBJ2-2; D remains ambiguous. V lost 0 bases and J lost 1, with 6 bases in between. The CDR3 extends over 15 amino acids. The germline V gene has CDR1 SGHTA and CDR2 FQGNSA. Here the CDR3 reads CASSLAFLNTGELFF. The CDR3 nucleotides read TGTGCCAGCAGCTTAGCGTTTCTGAACACCGGGGAGCTGTTTTTT.

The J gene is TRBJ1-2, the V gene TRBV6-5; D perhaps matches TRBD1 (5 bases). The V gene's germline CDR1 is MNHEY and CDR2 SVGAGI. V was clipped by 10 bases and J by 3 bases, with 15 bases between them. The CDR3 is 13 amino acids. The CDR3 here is CATALGADYGYTF. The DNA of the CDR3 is TGTGCCACCGCCTTAGGGGCGGACTATGGCTACACCTTC.

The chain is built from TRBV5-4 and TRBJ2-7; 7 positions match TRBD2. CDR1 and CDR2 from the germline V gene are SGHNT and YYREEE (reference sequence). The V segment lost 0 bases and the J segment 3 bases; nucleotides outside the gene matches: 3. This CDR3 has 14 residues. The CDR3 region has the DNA TGTGCCAGCAGCTTGGGCGGGACTAACTACGAGCAGTACTTC. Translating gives CASSLGGTNYEQYF.

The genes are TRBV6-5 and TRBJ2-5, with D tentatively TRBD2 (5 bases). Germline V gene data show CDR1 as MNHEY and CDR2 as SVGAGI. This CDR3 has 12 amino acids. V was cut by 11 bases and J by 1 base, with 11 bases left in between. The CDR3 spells CAVSGTQETQYF. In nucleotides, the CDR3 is TGTGCCGTAAGCGGCACCCAAGAGACCCAGTACTTC.

As DNA, the CDR3 is TGCGCCAGCAGTGGACTAGCGGGAGGACAAGAGACCCAGTACTTC. As protein: CASSGLAGGQETQYF. V gene TRBV5-1 combines with J gene TRBJ2-5; TRBD2 matches 14 bases. Looked up from germline, CDR1 is SGHRS and CDR2 is YFSETQ. J was trimmed by 2 bases and V by 5 bases; bases with no gene match: 2. The CDR3 has 15 residues.

The CDR3 sequence is CASSLVSPNNEQFF. The DNA of the CDR3 is TGTGCCAGCAGCTTAGTATCGCCAAACAATGAGCAGTTCTTC. The chain is built from TRBV11-2 and TRBJ2-1; no clear D gene. Germline V gene lookup returns CDR1 SGHAT and CDR2 FQNNGV. CDR3 size: 14 residues. V was pared by 1 base and J by 5 bases, with 9 bases between. Using reference TRBV11-2 and TRBJ2-1 for the parts outside the CDR3, the full variable domain is EAGVAQSPRYKIIEKRQSVAFWCNPISGHATLYWYQQILGQGPKLLIQFQNNGVVDDSQLPKDRFSAERLKGVDSTLKIQPAKLEDSAVYLCASSLVSPNNEQFFGPGTRLTVL.

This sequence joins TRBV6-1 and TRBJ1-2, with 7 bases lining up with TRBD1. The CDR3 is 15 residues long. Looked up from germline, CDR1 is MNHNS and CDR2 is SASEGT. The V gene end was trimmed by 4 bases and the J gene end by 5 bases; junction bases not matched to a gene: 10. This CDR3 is CASSVPWQGGYGYTF. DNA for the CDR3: TGTGCCAGCAGTGTCCCCTGGCAGGGGGGATATGGCTACACCTTC.

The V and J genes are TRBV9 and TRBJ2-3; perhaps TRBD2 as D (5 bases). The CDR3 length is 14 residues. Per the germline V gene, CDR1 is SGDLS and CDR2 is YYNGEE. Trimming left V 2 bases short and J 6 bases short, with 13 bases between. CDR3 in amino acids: CASSVDPSGDTQYF. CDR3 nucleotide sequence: TGTGCCAGCAGCGTGGATCCCTCGGGGGATACGCAGTATTTT. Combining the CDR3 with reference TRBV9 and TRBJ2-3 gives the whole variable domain DSGVTQTPKHLITATGQRVTLRCSPRSGDLSVYWYQQSLDQGLQFLIQYYNGEERAKGNILERFSAQQFPDLHSELNLSSLELGDSALYFCASSVDPSGDTQYFGPGTRLTVL.

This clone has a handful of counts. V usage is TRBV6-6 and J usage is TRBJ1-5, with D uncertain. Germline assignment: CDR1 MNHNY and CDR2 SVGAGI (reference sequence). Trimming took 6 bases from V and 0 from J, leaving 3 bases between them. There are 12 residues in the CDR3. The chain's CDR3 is CASSDSNQPQHF. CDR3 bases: TGTGCCAGCAGCGATAGCAATCAGCCCCAGCATTTT.

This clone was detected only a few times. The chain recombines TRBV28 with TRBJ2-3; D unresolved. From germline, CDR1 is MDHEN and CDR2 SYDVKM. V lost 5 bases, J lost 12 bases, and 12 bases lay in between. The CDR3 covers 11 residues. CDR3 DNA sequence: TGTGCCAGCAGTATGGAGCCCGAACAGTATTTT. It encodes CASSMEPEQYF. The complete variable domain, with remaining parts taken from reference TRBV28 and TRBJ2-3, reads DVKVTQSSRYLVKRTGEKVFLECVQDMDHENMFWYRQDPGLGLRLIYFSYDVKMKEKGDIPEGYSVSREKKERFSLILESASTNQTSMYLCASSMEPEQYFGPGTRLTVL.

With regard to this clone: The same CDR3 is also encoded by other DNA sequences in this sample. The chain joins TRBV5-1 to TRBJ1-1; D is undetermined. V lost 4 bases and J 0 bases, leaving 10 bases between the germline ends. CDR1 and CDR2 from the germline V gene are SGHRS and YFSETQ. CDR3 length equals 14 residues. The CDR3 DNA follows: TGCGCCAGCAGCCTGGAGACCATGAACACTGAAGCTTTCTTT. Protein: CASSLETMNTEAFF.

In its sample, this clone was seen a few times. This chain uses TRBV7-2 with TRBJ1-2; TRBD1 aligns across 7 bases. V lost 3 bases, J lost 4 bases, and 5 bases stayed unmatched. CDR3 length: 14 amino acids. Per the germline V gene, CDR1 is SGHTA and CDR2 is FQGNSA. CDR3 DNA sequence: TGTGCCAGCAGCTTGGAGGACAGGTCCTATGGCTACACCTTC. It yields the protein CASSLEDRSYGYTF.

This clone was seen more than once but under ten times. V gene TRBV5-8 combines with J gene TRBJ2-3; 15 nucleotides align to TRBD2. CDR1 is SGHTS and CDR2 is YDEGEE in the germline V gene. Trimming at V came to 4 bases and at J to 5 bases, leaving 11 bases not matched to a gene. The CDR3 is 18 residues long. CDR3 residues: CASSGRTSGRAVGDTQYF. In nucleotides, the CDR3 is TGTGCCAGCAGCGGAAGGACTAGCGGGAGGGCAGTTGGAGATACGCAGTATTTT.

Here the CDR3 DNA reads TGTGCCAGCGGACAGGGTGACGCTAATGAAAAACTGTTTTTT. As protein: CASGQGDANEKLFF. This chain connects TRBV6-6 to TRBJ1-4; 8 nucleotides agree with TRBD1. There are 14 residues in the CDR3. Germline CDR1 MNHNY, CDR2 SVGAGI (reference sequence). J lost 3 bases, V lost 8 bases, and 5 bases had no gene match.

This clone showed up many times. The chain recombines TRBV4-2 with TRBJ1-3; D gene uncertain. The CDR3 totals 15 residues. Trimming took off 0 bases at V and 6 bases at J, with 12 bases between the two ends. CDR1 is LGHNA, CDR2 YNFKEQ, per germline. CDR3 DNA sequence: TGTGCCAGCAGCCAAGATCTGACCACGGAAAACACCATATATTTT. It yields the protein CASSQDLTTENTIYF.